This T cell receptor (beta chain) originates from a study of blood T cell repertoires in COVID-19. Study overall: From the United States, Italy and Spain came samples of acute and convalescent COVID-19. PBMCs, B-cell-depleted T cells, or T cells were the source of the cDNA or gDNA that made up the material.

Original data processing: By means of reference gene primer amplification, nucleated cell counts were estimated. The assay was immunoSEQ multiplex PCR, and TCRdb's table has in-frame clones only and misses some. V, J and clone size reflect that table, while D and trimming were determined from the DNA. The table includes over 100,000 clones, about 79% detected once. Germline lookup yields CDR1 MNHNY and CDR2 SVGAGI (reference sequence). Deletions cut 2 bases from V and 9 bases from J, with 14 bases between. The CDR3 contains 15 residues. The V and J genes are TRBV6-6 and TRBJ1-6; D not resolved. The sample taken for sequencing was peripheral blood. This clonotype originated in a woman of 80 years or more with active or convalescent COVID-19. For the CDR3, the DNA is TGTGCCAGCAGTTACGTGGGCGAGAGTAGTTCACCCCTCCACTTT. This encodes CASSYVGESSSPLHF.